The sequence of this TCR beta chain was determined in a study of T cells in localized non-small cell lung cancer. Study conclusions and caveats: The study linked higher blood T cell density to longer overall survival. For the top 100 tumor clones, a median about 57 also appeared in adjacent lung. As only one tumor region underwent sequencing, heterogeneity remains possible.

About this clone: Its target is not known.

The V end lost 1 base, the J end lost 3 bases, and 13 bases lay between the germline ends. The CDR3 covers 16 residues. CDR1 and CDR2 from the germline V gene are SGHRS and YFSETQ. Sequenced by immunoSEQ multiplex PCR; TCRdb stores in-frame clones only, minus some. This table has tens of thousands of clones, roughly 89% appearing once. The chain links TRBV5-1 to TRBJ2-2, with a weak D call TRBD1 (6 bases). The sequencing used peripheral blood, collected before any cancer treatment. The TCR was taken from a male donor at least 60 years old with stage I lung adenocarcinoma. The CDR3 sequence is CASSLLTGSDTGELFF. The DNA for the CDR3 is TGCGCCAGCAGCTTGCTAACAGGGTCGGACACCGGGGAGCTGTTTTTT.